Sequencing of this TCR beta chain was carried out in a study of spatial heterogeneity in lung cancer. As for the study in general: Raw sequencing reads included, on average, more than 8.5 appearances of each unique TCR and UMI combination.

Study-wide points: One measure, the expanded intratumoral alpha and beta TCR count, tracked tumor mutation counts.

Using its own MiXCR run on the 5' RACE reads, TCRdb lists one record per CDR3 protein. The sample has about 9,200 distinct CDR3 sequences; 4.5% to 6% are singletons. Time point: sample taken at primary tumor resection. By share, this clonotype counts as medium-sized. Its antigen is as yet unknown. From germline, CDR1 is LGHDT and CDR2 YNNKEL (reference sequence). V lost 7 bases, J lost 1 base, and 8 bases lay in between. The CDR3 extends over 14 amino acids. The TCR comes from a female donor with early-stage non-small cell lung cancer. The chain combines TRBV3-1 with TRBJ2-6; D uncertain. The sample consisted of lung tumor tissue, taken at surgery. CDR3 in amino acids: CASTMSSGANVLTF. The CDR3 region has the DNA TGTGCCAGCACCATGTCTTCTGGGGCCAACGTCCTGACTTTC.